What follows is one T cell receptor beta chain and its context. Sequencing used immunoSEQ multiplex PCR; TCRdb keeps in-frame clones, though not all of them. The sample lists approximately 100,000 clones; 70% to 90% were seen once. V was cut by 2 bases and J by 3 bases, with 10 bases left in between. Germline lookup yields CDR1 SEHNR and CDR2 FQNEAQ (reference sequence). The CDR3 sequence is 15 residues long. These data originate in a study of T cell responses to AZD1222 COVID-19 vaccine. The source of this sequence is an adult in good health. Sequencing used peripheral blood, obtained on day 0 of AZD1222 vaccination. The chain combines TRBV7-9 with TRBJ1-4; no definite D call. Written as DNA, the CDR3 is TGTGCCAGCAGCTTAAGCCACAGCCCTAATGAAAAACTGTTTTTT. This sequence encodes CASSLSHSPNEKLFF.